What follows is one T cell receptor (beta chain) and its context. The specificity of this receptor is unknown. The sample holds no much larger clone one base away, and base qualities are not on file. CDR1 and CDR2 are drawn from the germline V gene (reference sequence): MNHNY, SVGAGI. Compared with germline, V lacks 2 bases and J lacks 7 bases; bases without a gene match: 6. Including cysteine and phenylalanine, the CDR3 has 15 amino acids. Only the CDR3 region is kept as DNA, spanning 45 bases read in frame from base 1. The data originate from a study of T cell responses to AZD1222 COVID-19 vaccine (TCRdb year 2021). In terms of the full investigation: TCR sequencing was performed for roughly 250 trial participants, of whom about 200 were given two doses of AZD1222 and approximately 25 were given two doses of MenACWY control vaccine. Trial participants were enrolled by age into subgroups of 18-55, 56-69 and 70-plus years, and 148, 28 and 57 TCR-sequenced participants, respectively, were included in these subgroups.

The CDR3 regions of human TCRbeta chains were subjected to immunosequencing. In the source study's methods: Repertoire TCRs were matched against a reference library of SARS-CoV-2-specific TCRs generated with the MIRA antigen-specificity platform. Breadth was defined as the fraction of unique TCRs that were SARS-CoV-2-associated. Depth was defined as the fraction of total T cells that were SARS-CoV-2-associated. Using the MIRA data, every spike-specific TCR was mapped to the spike region that the TCR reacted to and assigned to either a CD4 or a CD8 class. Log10-transformed breadth and depth values were compared by one-way ANOVA with Sidak's multiple comparisons tests. TCRdb took this table from immuneACCESS and kept in-frame rearrangements with V and J called. Such tables lack part of the clones; where checked against another copy, unresolved V genes explain under half of the gap, and the rest is unexplained. V and J calls and clone size come straight from that table; D and trimming were deduced from the DNA. The sample table records about 150,000 clones; around 90% of these occur just once. Together, the top ten hold 5.4% of the sample.

General conclusions and limits of the study: The 56-69-year group was small, and its depth increase did not reach significance, likely because of low power. Vaccine-associated CD4 TCRs spanned the whole spike protein, with dominant responses in regions 160-218 and 743-854. Reportedly, almost half of the unique spike-specific TCRs recognized epitopes lying outside the regions that are mutated in the B.1.351 and B.1.1.7 variants. Most participants were white British and females outnumbered males, and the authors suggested that clonal diversity may have been underestimated. After two AZD1222 doses, spike-specific TCR breadth and depth were significantly higher than at day 0 and than in MenACWY recipients. Because no day 14 peak-response samples were available, the repertoires could be characterized only after the peak T cell response. Conclusions about previously exposed vaccinees were limited because only 6 or 7 AZD1222 recipients were SARS-CoV-2 seropositive at baseline.

According to the study, the label for this sample's time point signals: about 28 days (+/-7) after the second vaccine dose. This sample's treatment or condition label indicates: meningococcal conjugate vaccine given as trial control. Samples from vaccinated people were obtained from the UK trials COV001 and COV002, which included a single-blind randomized controlled phase 2/3 trial of AZD1222 (ChAdOx1 nCoV-19) in healthy adults. For TCRbeta chain sequencing, PBMC samples were collected from trial participants at day 0 and at day 28 after the second dose. The TCR comes from an adult who received the MenACWY meningococcal vaccine as a control. The starting material was peripheral blood, obtained 28 days after the second dose of the MenACWY control vaccine. The rearranged segments are TRBV6-6 and TRBJ2-1, with 9 bases aligning to TRBD2. Here is the DNA: TGTGCCAGCAGTTACGGGCGGGGGGGCCGTAATGAGCAGTTCTTC. It is translated as CASSYGRGGRNEQFF.